A selection of T cell receptor beta chains follows, all from one sample in a study of blood T cell repertoires in COVID-19. Clones were sequenced by immunoSEQ multiplex PCR, and TCRdb holds only the in-frame ones, with some missing. The sample consists of roughly 100,000 clones, 80% to 90% of them appearing once. The source material was peripheral blood. These receptors all stem from a woman in her 70s with acute or convalescent COVID-19. The CDR3 runs from the conserved cysteine through the conserved F or W. A D gene is named only where the DNA matches it firmly. Where a row states a size, it is once, few, many or the class of an expanded clone; other rows omit it.

d_gene | j_gene | len | abundance | v_gene | CDR3nt | CDR3aa
TRBD1 | TRBJ2-6 | 16 | - | TRBV5-1 | TGCGCCAGCAGGCCGACAGGGTCGGCGGGGGCCAACGTCCTGACTTTC | CASRPTGSAGANVLTF
TRBD1 | TRBJ2-7 | 13 | - | TRBV29-1 | TGCAGCGTTGCTTTTGGACAGGGCTACGAGCAGTACTTC | CSVAFGQGYEQYF
- | TRBJ2-1 | 15 | - | TRBV7-2 | TGTGCCAGCAGCTTACGCGGACGGGAAAACAATGAGCAGTTCTTC | CASSLRGRENNEQFF
TRBD1 | TRBJ1-2 | 16 | - | TRBV27 | TGTGCCAGCAGGTCAGGACAGGGTCTGTGGGACTATGGCTACACCTTC | CASRSGQGLWDYGYTF
- | TRBJ2-5 | 12 | - | TRBV2 | TGTGCCAGCCGTGGCCTCGAGGAGACCCAGTACTTC | CASRGLEETQYF
TRBD2 | TRBJ2-7 | 11 | - | TRBV5-1 | TGCGCCAGCGCCGGGACTAACGAGCAGTACTTC | CASAGTNEQYF
TRBD1 | TRBJ2-2 | 14 | once | TRBV19 | TGTGCCAGTAGTATGCGGACAGGGACCGGGGAGCTGTTTTTT | CASSMRTGTGELFF
- | TRBJ2-2 | 14 | - | TRBV6-2/TRBV6-3 | TGTGCCAGCAGTTCAGCAGGGGAGTCCGGGGAGCTGTTTTTT | CASSSAGESGELFF
- | TRBJ1-5 | 15 | few | TRBV6-2/TRBV6-3 | TGTGCCAGCAGTTGGGGCAGGGTCCCGGATCAGCCCCAGCATTTT | CASSWGRVPDQPQHF
- | TRBJ1-2 | 14 | few | TRBV9 | TGTGCCAGCAGCCCAGGAGGGTCTAACTATGGCTACACCTTC | CASSPGGSNYGYTF
- | TRBJ2-7 | 18 | few | TRBV5-1 | TGCGCCAGCAGCTCTCAAATCTGGCCAGGGGACGGCCCCTACGAGCAGTACTTC | CASSSQIWPGDGPYEQYF
TRBD2 | TRBJ2-1 | 16 | - | TRBV5-8 | TGTGCCAGCAGCTTGGCCGTTCTAGTCGGGGGGAATGAGCAGTTCTTC | CASSLAVLVGGNEQFF
TRBD1 | TRBJ1-4 | 16 | - | TRBV25-1 | TGTGCCAGCAGTGCGGACAGGGGAAACACTAATGAAAAACTGTTTTTT | CASSADRGNTNEKLFF
TRBD2 | TRBJ2-3 | 14 | - | TRBV2 | TGTGCCAGCACCCAAGAACTAGCGGGAGGTACGCAGTATTTT | CASTQELAGGTQYF
TRBD2 | TRBJ2-7 | 15 | - | TRBV5-1 | TGCGCCAGCAGCTTGGGCCAGGGAGGGGACTACGAGCAGTACTTC | CASSLGQGGDYEQYF
TRBD2 | TRBJ2-7 | 15 | - | TRBV24-1 | TGTGCCACCAGTGATCCCGGGACTAGCGCGAACGAGCAGTACTTC | CATSDPGTSANEQYF
- | TRBJ1-5 | 13 | - | TRBV7-2 | TGTGCCAGCAGCGACCCAGGGCATCAGCCCCAGCATTTT | CASSDPGHQPQHF
- | TRBJ2-2 | 14 | - | TRBV19 | TGTGCCAGTAGGACACAGGCGGGGACCGGGGAGCTGTTTTTT | CASRTQAGTGELFF
- | TRBJ1-1 | 13 | - | TRBV19 | TGTGCCAGTACCGAAACTGGGGCGGCTGAAGCTTTCTTT | CASTETGAAEAFF
TRBD1 | TRBJ2-1 | 14 | - | TRBV19 | TGTGCCACCACAGGGGTCAGCTCCTACAATGAGCAGTTCTTC | CATTGVSSYNEQFF
TRBD1 | TRBJ1-1 | 16 | - | TRBV4-3 | TGCGCCAGCAGCCAAGCGGACAGGGGGACTAACACTGAAGCTTTCTTT | CASSQADRGTNTEAFF
- | TRBJ1-1 | 13 | - | TRBV10-3 | TGTGCCATCAGCGATGGGGAAGGGGTAGAAGCTTTCTTT | CAISDGEGVEAFF
- | TRBJ1-1 | 13 | - | TRBV24-1 | TGTGCCACCAGAACAGGGTTGAACACTGAAGCTTTCTTT | CATRTGLNTEAFF
TRBD1 | TRBJ1-5 | 15 | once | TRBV10-3 | TGTGCCATCAGCGACGCGGACAGGGGGAATCAGCCCCAGCATTTT | CAISDADRGNQPQHF
TRBD1 | TRBJ2-7 | 14 | - | TRBV10-3 | TGTGCCATCAGTGTTTACAGGGGTCTCGACGAGCAGTACTTC | CAISVYRGLDEQYF
TRBD2 | TRBJ2-1 | 15 | - | TRBV10-1 | TGCGCCAGCAGTGGGGGGACTAGCGGGGTCAATGAGCAGTTCTTC | CASSGGTSGVNEQFF
TRBD1 | TRBJ1-2 | 15 | - | TRBV11-2 | TGTGCCAGCAGCTACCGTCCGGGACAGGGGGTTAGCTACACCTTC | CASSYRPGQGVSYTF
- | TRBJ1-2 | 14 | once | TRBV27 | TGTGCCAGCCGTGGGCGGGGGGGTCACTATGGCTACACCTTC | CASRGRGGHYGYTF
- | TRBJ1-1 | 15 | few | TRBV11-2 | TGTGCCAGCAGCCCCGATGCGGCCATGAACACTGAAGCTTTCTTT | CASSPDAAMNTEAFF
- | TRBJ1-3 | 14 | once | TRBV2 | TGTGCCAGCAGTATGCAGGGTGTAGGAAACACCATATATTTT | CASSMQGVGNTIYF
- | TRBJ1-5 | 15 | - | TRBV10-2 | TGCGCCAGCAGCGAAGGGGGAAGCGGCAATCAGCCCCAGCATTTT | CASSEGGSGNQPQHF
- | TRBJ2-5 | 14 | - | TRBV7-9 | TGTGCCAGCAGCTTATGGCAGAACCAAGAGACCCAGTACTTC | CASSLWQNQETQYF
TRBD1 | TRBJ1-1 | 13 | - | TRBV25-1 | TGTGCCAGCAGTGAATATTCGACAGGGGAAGCTTTCTTT | CASSEYSTGEAFF
- | TRBJ2-2 | 17 | - | TRBV27 | TGTGCCAGCAGTCCCCTGATGGAGATACCGAACACCGGGGAGCTGTTTTTT | CASSPLMEIPNTGELFF
TRBD1 | TRBJ1-1 | 17 | - | TRBV5-1 | TGCGCCAGCAGCTCGTCCCGGGACAGGGTGATGAACACTGAAGCTTTCTTT | CASSSSRDRVMNTEAFF
TRBD2 | TRBJ2-3 | 16 | - | TRBV30 | TGTGCCTGGAGTGTACCCCGGACTAGCGGTTCAGATACGCAGTATTTT | CAWSVPRTSGSDTQYF
TRBD2 | TRBJ2-3 | 16 | - | TRBV3-1/TRBV3-2 | TGTGCCAGCAGCCAAGAGCCCCGGGGGGGCACAGATACGCAGTATTTT | CASSQEPRGGTDTQYF
TRBD1 | TRBJ1-3 | 14 | once | TRBV3-1/TRBV3-2 | TGTGCCAGCAGCCAAGGGACAGGGGGTACGACCATATATTTT | CASSQGTGGTTIYF
TRBD1 | TRBJ2-2 | 16 | - | TRBV11-3 | TGTGCCAGCAGCCCTTCTGGGACAGGGCGAACCGGGGAGCTGTTTTTT | CASSPSGTGRTGELFF
TRBD2 | TRBJ2-3 | 15 | - | TRBV6-4 | TGTGCCAGCAAAAGACTAGCGGGAGAGTATGATACGCAGTATTTT | CASKRLAGEYDTQYF
- | TRBJ1-5 | 14 | - | TRBV6-5 | TGTGCCAGCAGTTACACCGGGCGGGGTTCGCCCCAGCATTTT | CASSYTGRGSPQHF
TRBD1 | TRBJ1-2 | 18 | - | TRBV11-3 | TGTGCCAGCAGCTTAGGCCGGGACAGGGGAGGAGCTAACTATGGCTACACCTTC | CASSLGRDRGGANYGYTF
- | TRBJ1-2 | 12 | - | TRBV12-3/TRBV12-4 | TGTGCCAGCAGGTCCTCAGGGTATGGCTACACCTTC | CASRSSGYGYTF
TRBD1 | TRBJ1-5 | 15 | - | TRBV19 | TGTGCCAGTAGGACCGGGACAGGGACAAATCAGCCCCAGCATTTT | CASRTGTGTNQPQHF
- | TRBJ1-4 | 14 | - | TRBV19 | TGTGCCAGTACCACTAACCAGGGTAGAGAAAAACTGTTTTTT | CASTTNQGREKLFF
TRBD2 | TRBJ2-2 | 13 | - | TRBV4-1 | TGCGCCAGCGGCGAGGGAGGGCACGGGGAGCTGTTTTTT | CASGEGGHGELFF
- | TRBJ1-1 | 13 | - | TRBV14 | TGTGCCAGCAGCTTAGAGAGGAACACTGAAGCTTTCTTT | CASSLERNTEAFF
- | TRBJ1-5 | 15 | - | TRBV10-2 | TGCGCCAGCAGTGAGTCGATAACAGGCAATCAGCCCCAGCATTTT | CASSESITGNQPQHF
TRBD2 | TRBJ2-3 | 20 | - | TRBV30 | TGTGCCTGGAGTAAGCAACCTCCGGGACTAGCGGGAGCCTTTCCAGATACGCAGTATTTT | CAWSKQPPGLAGAFPDTQYF
- | TRBJ1-1 | 13 | few | TRBV7-9 | TGTGCCAGCAGCCCTTTCTCGGACACTGAAGCTTTCTTT | CASSPFSDTEAFF
- | TRBJ2-1 | 13 | - | TRBV7-9 | TGTGCCAGCAGCTTACAGGGCCGGTTCGAGCAGTTCTTC | CASSLQGRFEQFF
- | TRBJ2-1 | 16 | - | TRBV7-6 | TGTGCCAGCAGCTTAGTAGGCGGGGATTTCTACAATGAGCAGTTCTTC | CASSLVGGDFYNEQFF
- | TRBJ1-3 | 15 | - | TRBV28 | TGTGCCAGCAGTTTATCTACAGGGACTGGAAACACCATATATTTT | CASSLSTGTGNTIYF
TRBD1 | TRBJ2-2 | 14 | - | TRBV19 | TGTGCCAGTAGTTCACAGGGGTACACCGGGGAGCTGTTTTTT | CASSSQGYTGELFF
- | TRBJ2-1 | 16 | - | TRBV18 | TGTGCCAGCTCACCCTTAGGCGGGGCGACCTACAATGAGCAGTTCTTC | CASSPLGGATYNEQFF
- | TRBJ1-3 | 13 | - | TRBV30 | TGTGCCTGGAGTGTTCAGGATGGAAACACCATATATTTT | CAWSVQDGNTIYF
TRBD1 | TRBJ1-2 | 16 | - | TRBV4-1 | TGCGCCAGCAGCCAAGAACGGGACAGGTTCACCTATGGCTACACCTTC | CASSQERDRFTYGYTF
TRBD2 | TRBJ2-3 | 18 | - | TRBV4-1 | TGCGCCAGCAGCCCAAGGGGTAGCGGGGGGGCCGTGGCAGATACGCAGTATTTT | CASSPRGSGGAVADTQYF
- | TRBJ2-7 | 12 | - | TRBV2 | TGTGCCAGCAGTGCACAGGCGCTCGAGCAGTACTTC | CASSAQALEQYF
TRBD2 | TRBJ2-3 | 16 | - | TRBV7-2 | TGTGCCAGCAGCCCCCTGCGGGGGGCGGGAACAGATACGCAGTATTTT | CASSPLRGAGTDTQYF